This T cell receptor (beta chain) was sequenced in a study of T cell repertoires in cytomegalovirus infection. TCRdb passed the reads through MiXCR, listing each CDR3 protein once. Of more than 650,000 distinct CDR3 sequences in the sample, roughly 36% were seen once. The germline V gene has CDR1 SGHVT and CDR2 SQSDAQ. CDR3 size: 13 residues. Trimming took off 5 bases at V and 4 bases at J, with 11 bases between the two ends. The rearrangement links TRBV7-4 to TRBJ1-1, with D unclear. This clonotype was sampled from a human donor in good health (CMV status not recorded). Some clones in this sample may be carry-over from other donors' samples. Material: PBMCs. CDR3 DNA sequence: TGTGCCAGCAGCGTCCGGGATTCCACTGAAGCTTTCTTT. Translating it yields CASSVRDSTEAFF.